The 20 T cell receptor beta chains below come from one sample, sequenced in a study of Graves' ophthalmopathy and Graves' hyperthyroidism. Amplification from RNA transcripts yielded the TCR beta CDR3 regions. The first-round RT-PCR employed HTBI primers together with the Qiagen OneStep RT-PCR kit. A multiplex PCR was then performed as the second round. TCRdb re-called the multiplex PCR reads with MiXCR, one entry per CDR3 protein. Found here are some 380,000 distinct CDR3 sequences, 15% of them singletons; the top ten hold roughly 7%. The sequencing sample was made of peripheral blood. The receptors shown here come from a young woman with stable Graves' hyperthyroidism.

J is TRBJ1-6 and V is TRBV2; D possibly corresponds to TRBD1 (5 bases). CDR1 and CDR2 (germline): SNHLY, FYNNEI. The CDR3 is made up of 13 amino acids. V was cut by 6 bases and J by 8 bases, with 11 bases left in between. DNA for the CDR3: TGTGCCAGCAGCACCGCCAGGGATTCACCCCTCCACTTT. This sequence encodes CASSTARDSPLHF.

The V and J genes are TRBV5-1 and TRBJ2-2; 8 bases match TRBD2. Germline CDR1 SGHRS, CDR2 YFSETQ. With V trimmed by 4 bases and J by 6 bases, 11 bases remained unmatched. The CDR3 extends over 16 amino acids. The CDR3 nucleotides are TGCGCCAGCAGCACCGGGGGGGCCAAGCTTTCCGGGGAGCTGTTTTTT. This encodes CASSTGGAKLSGELFF.

The chain links TRBV14 to TRBJ1-6, with D perhaps matching TRBD1 (5 bases). The CDR3 covers 17 residues. CDR1 and CDR2 (germline): SGHDN, FVKESK. The ends were cut back, 0 bases at V and 7 bases at J, with 16 bases in the middle. The DNA for the CDR3 is TGTGCCAGCAGCCAAGATAGGACGGCCGGGGCCAATTCACCCCTCCACTTT. Translating it yields CASSQDRTAGANSPLHF.

This clonotype was counted ten times or more. The chain has TRBV12-3 or TRBV12-4 and TRBJ1-1, with 9 bases that match TRBD1. V shed 1 base and J 5 bases; nucleotides not matched to a gene: 8. The CDR3 spans 16 residues. The CDR3 spells CASSLVAWTGETEAFF. DNA for the CDR3: TGTGCCAGCAGTTTAGTGGCGTGGACAGGGGAAACTGAAGCTTTCTTT.

This clonotype has ten or more counts. The V and J genes are TRBV7-3 and TRBJ1-1, with 11 bases identical to TRBD1. The germline V gene encodes CDR1 SGHTA and CDR2 FQGTGA. CDR3 length: 16 amino acids. The V and J ends lost 5 bases and 4 bases, in that order; junction bases with no gene match: 9. The CDR3 DNA reads as TGTGCCAGCAGCCCGCAATCCGGGACAGGGGGCACTGAAGCTTTCTTT. Its translation: CASSPQSGTGGTEAFF.

About this clonotype: This may arise from a read error, as a much more abundant clone is one base away. This chain joins TRBV5-3 and TRBJ2-2; D possibly corresponds to TRBD2 (7 bases). TRBV5-3 is known as an ORF, though its function is uncertain. The CDR3 sequence is 16 residues long. The CDR3 DNA reads as TGCGCCAGTTACAGGACCGTCGGGGGGCGCACCGGGGAGCTGTGTTTT. Translating it yields CASYRTVGGRTGELCF.

This clonotype was observed at least ten times. Compared with germline, one end of the junction differs, possibly owing to a read error. The rearrangement uses TRBV3-1 and TRBJ2-5; weak D call: TRBD2 (5 bases). The CDR3 has 15 residues. CDR1 and CDR2 from the germline V gene are LGHDT and YNNKEL (reference sequence). Written as DNA, the CDR3 is TGTGCCAGCACCCAAGGGAGAGGGTACCAAGAGACCCAGTACTTC. This gives the protein CASTQGRGYQETQYF.

This clonotype was seen repeatedly, ten times or more. The rearrangement links TRBV12-5 to TRBJ1-1; no definite D call. The V end was cut by 3 bases, the J end by 11 bases, with 13 bases between. This CDR3 is 12 amino acids long. Germline-derived CDR1 and CDR2 are LGHNT and FRNRAP. The CDR3 spells CASGFIGIGAFF. CDR3 nucleotides: TGTGCTAGTGGTTTCATAGGGATAGGGGCTTTCTTT.

This clonotype appeared many times. As DNA, the CDR3 is TGTGCCAGCAGCTTAATATACAGGGGGAACACTGAAGCTTTCTTT. Residues: CASSLIYRGNTEAFF. This chain joins TRBV11-2 and TRBJ1-1; TRBD1 matches 7 bases. V shed 2 bases, J shed 1 base, and the junction held 4 bases outside the gene matches. Looked up from germline, CDR1 is SGHAT and CDR2 is FQNNGV. This CDR3 has 15 residues.

This clonotype was seen many times. The rearrangement joins TRBV9 to TRBJ2-4, with D uncertain. The germline V gene has CDR1 SGDLS and CDR2 YYNGEE. The V end lost 0 bases, the J end lost 2 bases, and 18 bases lay between the germline ends. The CDR3 runs to 18 residues. The CDR3 sequence: CASSVGADTQVTKNIQYF. The CDR3 nucleotides read TGTGCCAGCAGCGTAGGGGCAGACACCCAAGTTACCAAAAACATTCAGTACTTC.

This clonotype was detected a few times. V usage is TRBV6-5 and J usage is TRBJ1-5; no definite D call. Germline V gene data show CDR1 as MNHEY and CDR2 as SVGAGI. The CDR3 runs 13 residues. V shed 0 bases and J shed 7 bases, with 7 bases lying between them. CDR3 in DNA: TGTGCCAGCAGTTACTCGAGATCCCAGCCCCAGCATTTT. Protein product: CASSYSRSQPQHF.

A word on this clonotype: A much larger clone lies one base from this, so it may be a read error. The rearrangement joins TRBV27 to TRBJ1-5; D call uncertain. The CDR3 extends over 13 amino acids. Germline V CDR1 and CDR2: MNHEY, SMNVEV (reference sequence). The CDR3 DNA reads as TGTGCCAGCAGTTTGGCAGTTAATCAGCCCCAGCTTTTT. It yields the protein CASSLAVNQPQLF.

This clonotype occurred many times. The rearrangement links TRBV19 to TRBJ1-1; D is unresolved. The V end was cut by 5 bases, the J end by 3 bases, with 7 bases between. Germline values: CDR1 LNHDA, CDR2 SQIVND (reference sequence). This CDR3 has 12 amino acids. In DNA, the CDR3 is TGTGCCAGTAGTCAAGTTTACACTGAAGCTTTCTTT. Protein product: CASSQVYTEAFF.

This clonotype was counted at least ten times. The chain is built from TRBV6-2 or TRBV6-3 and TRBJ2-7; D may be TRBD1 (6 bases). Trimming pared 3 bases from V and 4 bases from J, leaving 16 bases between. The germline gives CDR1 MNHEY, CDR2 SVGEGT. This CDR3 spans 15 amino acids. CDR3 nucleotide sequence: TGTGCCAGCAGTTATCGGCCAGGGGATCAATACGAGCAGTACTTC. The encoded protein is CASSYRPGDQYEQYF.

This clonotype has at least ten counts. This chain joins TRBV5-1 and TRBJ1-1, with unresolved D. Germline V gene sequence: CDR1 SGHRS, CDR2 YFSETQ. There are 14 residues in the CDR3. The germline V and J ends were trimmed by 2 bases and 1 base, with 9 bases remaining between them. The CDR3 region has the DNA TGCGCCAGCAGCTTAGCGGGGTGGAACACTGAAGCTTTCTTT. This encodes CASSLAGWNTEAFF.

This clonotype came up many times. The chain combines TRBV7-2 with TRBJ2-7; D unclear. This CDR3 has 11 residues. Trimming left V 3 bases short and J 7 bases short, with 7 bases between. CDR1 is SGHTA and CDR2 is FQGNSA in the germline V gene. The CDR3 sequence is CASSFESEQYF. In DNA, the CDR3 is TGTGCCAGCAGCTTCGAGTCAGAGCAGTACTTC.

This clonotype appeared many times. The V gene is TRBV7-9, the J gene TRBJ1-1, with 9 bases matching TRBD1. The CDR3 runs 14 residues. Germline values: CDR1 SEHNR, CDR2 FQNEAQ (reference sequence). The junction had 4 bases not matched to a gene; V was cut back by 4 bases and J by 4 bases. The CDR3 DNA is TGTGCCAGCAGCTGGGGGACAGGGCCCACTGAAGCTTTCTTT. Its translation is CASSWGTGPTEAFF.

This clonotype occurred many times. The chain couples TRBV10-3 to TRBJ2-2, with 9 bases matching TRBD2. The ends lost 0 bases at V and 3 bases at J; junction bases unmatched: 5. Germline V gene lookup returns CDR1 ENHRY and CDR2 SYGVKD. This CDR3 contains 17 residues. The CDR3 loop reads CAISESLAGRYTGELFF. The CDR3 coding sequence is TGTGCCATCAGTGAGTCTCTAGCGGGGCGGTACACCGGGGAGCTGTTTTTT.

The chain couples TRBV12-3 or TRBV12-4 to TRBJ2-7, with a tentative D call TRBD1 (6 bases). The CDR3 spans 15 residues. Between the trimmed V and J ends, which lost 1 base and 2 bases, there was a span of 12 bases. The CDR3 loop is CASSLVGASTYEQYF. For the CDR3, the DNA is TGTGCCAGCAGTTTAGTGGGGGCATCCACCTACGAGCAGTACTTC.

In this sample, this clonotype turned up many times. This chain connects TRBV7-2 to TRBJ1-5; D is uncertain. CDR3 length: 13 residues. Deletions cut 5 bases from V and 6 bases from J, with 11 bases between. Germline V gene sequence: CDR1 SGHTA, CDR2 FQGNSA. This chain's CDR3 is CASSQTFSQPQHF. The CDR3 DNA sequence: TGTGCCAGCAGCCAGACTTTCAGTCAGCCCCAGCATTTT.